A single sample is the source of the 5 T cell receptor beta chains below, sequenced in a study of blood T cell repertoires in COVID-19. TCRdb's copy holds only in-frame clones and misses some; the assay was immunoSEQ multiplex PCR. The sample carries over 150,000 clones, 90% recorded once. The sequenced material came from peripheral blood. The receptors originated from a man between 45 and 60 years old with acute or convalescent COVID-19.

The chain joins TRBV4-1 to TRBJ2-1; no definite D call. This CDR3 region has 15 residues. Germline V gene data show CDR1 as MGHRA and CDR2 as YSYEKL. Trimming took off 0 bases at V and 7 bases at J, with 13 bases between the two ends. CDR3 sequence reads: CASSQDFGNGNEQFF. The CDR3, as DNA: TGCGCCAGCAGCCAAGATTTCGGTAACGGGAATGAGCAGTTCTTC.

This chain links TRBV6-5 with TRBJ2-4; the match to TRBD2 covers 7 bases. The CDR3 length is 15 residues. The V gene end was trimmed by 3 bases and the J gene end by 14 bases; junction bases not matched to a gene: 16. Germline V gene lookup returns CDR1 MNHEY and CDR2 SVGAGI. The CDR3 DNA reads as TGTGCCAGCAGTTATTATAGTGGACTAGTGGGTTTGGAGTACTTC. The encoded protein is CASSYYSGLVGLEYF.

The gene calls are TRBV11-3 and TRBJ1-5; D gene ambiguous. Trimming pared 5 bases from V and 0 bases from J, leaving 17 bases between. Germline values: CDR1 SGHNT, CDR2 YENEEA. The CDR3 is made up of 17 amino acids. The CDR3 region has the DNA TGTGCCAGCAGCCATCACCCGGGGTTTGATAGCAATCAGCCCCAGCATTTT. Translated, it gives CASSHHPGFDSNQPQHF.

The J gene is TRBJ2-7, the V gene TRBV7-9; 9 bases agree with TRBD1. Germline trimming cut 5 bases from V and 4 bases from J; bases unmatched to any gene: 6. The germline V gene has CDR1 SEHNR and CDR2 FQNEAQ (reference sequence). The CDR3 has 14 amino acids. The CDR3, as DNA: TGTGCCAGCAGCCCTCGGGACAGGGCGTACGAGCAGTACTTC. Its translation is CASSPRDRAYEQYF.

This chain joins TRBV30 and TRBJ1-2; tentative D call: TRBD1 (5 bases). The CDR3 contains 14 residues. Germline loops: CDR1 GTSNPN, CDR2 SVGIG (reference sequence). Trimming stripped 0 bases from V and 6 bases from J, with 14 bases between. CDR3 in amino acids: CAWSVRGYPHGYTF. CDR3 DNA sequence: TGTGCCTGGAGTGTACGGGGGTATCCCCATGGCTACACCTTC.